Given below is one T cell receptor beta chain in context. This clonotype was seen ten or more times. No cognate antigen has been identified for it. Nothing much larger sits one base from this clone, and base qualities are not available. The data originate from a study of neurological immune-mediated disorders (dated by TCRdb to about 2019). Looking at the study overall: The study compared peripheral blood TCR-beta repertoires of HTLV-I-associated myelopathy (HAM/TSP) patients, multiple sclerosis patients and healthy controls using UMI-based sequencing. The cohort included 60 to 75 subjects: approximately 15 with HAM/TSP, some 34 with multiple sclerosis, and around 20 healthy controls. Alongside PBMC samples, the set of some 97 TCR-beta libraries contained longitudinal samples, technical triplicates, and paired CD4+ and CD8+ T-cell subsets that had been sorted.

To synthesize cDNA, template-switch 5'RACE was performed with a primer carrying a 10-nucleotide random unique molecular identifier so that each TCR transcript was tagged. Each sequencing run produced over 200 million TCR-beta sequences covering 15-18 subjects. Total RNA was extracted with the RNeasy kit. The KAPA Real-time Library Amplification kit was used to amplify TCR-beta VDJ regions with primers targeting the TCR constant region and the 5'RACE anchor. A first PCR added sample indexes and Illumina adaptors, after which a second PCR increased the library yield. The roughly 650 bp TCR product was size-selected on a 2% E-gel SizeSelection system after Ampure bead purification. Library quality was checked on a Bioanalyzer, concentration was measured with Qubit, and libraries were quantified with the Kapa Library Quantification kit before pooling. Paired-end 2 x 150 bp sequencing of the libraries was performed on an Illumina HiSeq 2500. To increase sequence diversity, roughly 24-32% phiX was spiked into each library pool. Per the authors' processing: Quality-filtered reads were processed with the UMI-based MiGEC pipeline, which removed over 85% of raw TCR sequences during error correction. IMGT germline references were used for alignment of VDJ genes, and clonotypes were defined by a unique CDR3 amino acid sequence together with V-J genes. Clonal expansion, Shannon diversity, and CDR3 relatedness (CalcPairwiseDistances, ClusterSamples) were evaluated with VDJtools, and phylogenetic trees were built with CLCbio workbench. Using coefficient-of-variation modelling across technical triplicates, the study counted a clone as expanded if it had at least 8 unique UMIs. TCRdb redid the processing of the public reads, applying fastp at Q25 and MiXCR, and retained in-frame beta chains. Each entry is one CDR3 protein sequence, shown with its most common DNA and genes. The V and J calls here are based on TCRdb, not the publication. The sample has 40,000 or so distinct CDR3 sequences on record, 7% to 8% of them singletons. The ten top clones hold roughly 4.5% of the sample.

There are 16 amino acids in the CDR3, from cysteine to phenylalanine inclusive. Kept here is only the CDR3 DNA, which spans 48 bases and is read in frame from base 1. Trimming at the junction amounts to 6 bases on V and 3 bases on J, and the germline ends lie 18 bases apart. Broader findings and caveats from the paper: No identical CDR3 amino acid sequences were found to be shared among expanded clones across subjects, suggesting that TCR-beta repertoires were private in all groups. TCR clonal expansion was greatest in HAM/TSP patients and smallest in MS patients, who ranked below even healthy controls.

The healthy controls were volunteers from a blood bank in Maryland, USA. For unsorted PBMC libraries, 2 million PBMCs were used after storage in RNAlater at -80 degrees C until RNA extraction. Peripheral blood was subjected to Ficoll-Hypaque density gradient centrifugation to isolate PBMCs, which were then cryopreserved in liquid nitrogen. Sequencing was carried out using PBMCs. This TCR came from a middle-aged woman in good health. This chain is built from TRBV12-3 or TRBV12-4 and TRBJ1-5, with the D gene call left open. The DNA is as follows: TGTGCCAGCAGCCGACCCACGGACGGATCCAATCAGCCCCAGCATTTT. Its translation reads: CASSRPTDGSNQPQHF.